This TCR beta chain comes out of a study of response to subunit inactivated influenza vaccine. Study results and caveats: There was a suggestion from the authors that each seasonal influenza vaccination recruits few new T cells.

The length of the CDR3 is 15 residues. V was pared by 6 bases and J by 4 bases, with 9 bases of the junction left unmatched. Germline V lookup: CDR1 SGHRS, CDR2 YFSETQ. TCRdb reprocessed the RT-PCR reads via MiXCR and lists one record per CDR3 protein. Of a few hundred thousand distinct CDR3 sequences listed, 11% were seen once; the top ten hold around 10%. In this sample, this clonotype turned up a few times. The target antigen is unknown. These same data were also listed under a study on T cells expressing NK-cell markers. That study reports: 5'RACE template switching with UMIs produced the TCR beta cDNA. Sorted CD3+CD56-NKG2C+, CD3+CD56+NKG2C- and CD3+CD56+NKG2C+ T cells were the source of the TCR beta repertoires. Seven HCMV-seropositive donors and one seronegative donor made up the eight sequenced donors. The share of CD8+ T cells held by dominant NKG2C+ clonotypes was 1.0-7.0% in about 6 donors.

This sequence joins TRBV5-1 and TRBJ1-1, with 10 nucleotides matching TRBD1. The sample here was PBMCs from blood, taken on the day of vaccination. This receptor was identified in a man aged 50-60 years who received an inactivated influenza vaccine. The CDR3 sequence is CASNRDRGSRTEAFF. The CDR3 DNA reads TGCGCCAGCAACCGGGACAGGGGATCTCGCACTGAAGCTTTCTTT.